These T cell receptor beta chains were read from a single sample in a study of blood T cell repertoires in COVID-19. Profiling relied on immunoSEQ multiplex PCR, and the TCRdb table lists in-frame clones only, not all of them. Here the sample spans some 74,000 clones, roughly 80% being singletons. The sequencing input was peripheral blood. All receptors come from a woman of 80 years or more with active or convalescent COVID-19. Both conserved end residues are part of each CDR3. A D gene is named only where the DNA matches it firmly. Only part of the rows carry a size: once, few, many, or a class if the clone is expanded.

abundance: NA
v_gene: TRBV28
d_gene: TRBD1
j_gene: TRBJ2-7
CDR3nt: TGTGCCAGCAGTTCCCCGGGACAGGGACACTCCTACGAGCAGTACTTC
CDR3aa: CASSSPGQGHSYEQYF

abundance: NA
v_gene: TRBV3-1/TRBV3-2
d_gene: TRBD2
j_gene: TRBJ2-5
CDR3nt: TGTGCCAGCGACGGACTAGCGGGGGGCCACGGAGAGACCCAGTACTTC
CDR3aa: CASDGLAGGHGETQYF

abundance: NA
v_gene: TRBV9
d_gene: TRBD1
j_gene: TRBJ1-1
CDR3nt: TGTGCCAGCAGCGTAGCGGCAGGGGGGCCGAGAGGGGCTGAAGCTTTCTTT
CDR3aa: CASSVAAGGPRGAEAFF

abundance: NA
v_gene: TRBV19
d_gene: NA
j_gene: TRBJ2-1
CDR3nt: TGTGCCAGTAGTGCGTCGGCTAGAACCATTAATGAGCAGTTCTTC
CDR3aa: CASSASARTINEQFF

abundance: NA
v_gene: TRBV4-1
d_gene: TRBD1
j_gene: TRBJ2-5
CDR3nt: TGCGCCAGCAGCCAGACAGGGTTGGAGACCCAGTACTTC
CDR3aa: CASSQTGLETQYF

abundance: few
v_gene: TRBV10-3
d_gene: TRBD2
j_gene: TRBJ2-4
CDR3nt: TGTGCCAGCAGGACTAGCGCCAAAAACATTCAGTACTTC
CDR3aa: CASRTSAKNIQYF

abundance: NA
v_gene: TRBV21-1
d_gene: NA
j_gene: TRBJ2-1
CDR3nt: TGTGCCAGCAGCAACCCCGCGGTAGCGGGAGGGCCTTGGTCCTACAATGAGCAGTTCTTC
CDR3aa: CASSNPAVAGGPWSYNEQFF

abundance: NA
v_gene: TRBV19
d_gene: TRBD2
j_gene: TRBJ2-1
CDR3nt: TGTGCCAGTAGTAGGGGGGGACTAGCGGTCTACAATGAGCAGTTCTTC
CDR3aa: CASSRGGLAVYNEQFF

abundance: NA
v_gene: TRBV28
d_gene: NA
j_gene: TRBJ1-2
CDR3nt: TGTGCCAGCACCGTCACCGCGGGCCACTATGGCTACACCTTC
CDR3aa: CASTVTAGHYGYTF

abundance: NA
v_gene: TRBV6-5
d_gene: TRBD1
j_gene: TRBJ1-4
CDR3nt: TGTGCCAGCAGCCCCACCTGGACAGGGAGTGAAAAACTGTTTTTT
CDR3aa: CASSPTWTGSEKLFF

abundance: NA
v_gene: TRBV11-2
d_gene: TRBD2
j_gene: TRBJ2-1
CDR3nt: TGTGCCAGCAGCTTAATGACTAGCGGGAGTTATGAGCAGTTCTTC
CDR3aa: CASSLMTSGSYEQFF

abundance: NA
v_gene: TRBV6-2/TRBV6-3
d_gene: TRBD2
j_gene: TRBJ2-1
CDR3nt: TGTGCCAGCAGTGCGGGGGGGGGCAGAGACAATGAGCAGTTCTTC
CDR3aa: CASSAGGGRDNEQFF

abundance: once
v_gene: TRBV6-5
d_gene: NA
j_gene: TRBJ2-5
CDR3nt: TGTGCCAGCAGTCGGGGTTGGCAAGAGACCCAGTACTTC
CDR3aa: CASSRGWQETQYF

abundance: NA
v_gene: TRBV27
d_gene: TRBD1
j_gene: TRBJ2-1
CDR3nt: TGTGCCAGCAGTGCGTCAGGGGGCCTTCGCGTGAATGAGCAGTTCTTC
CDR3aa: CASSASGGLRVNEQFF

abundance: NA
v_gene: TRBV4-2
d_gene: TRBD1
j_gene: TRBJ1-4
CDR3nt: TGTGCCAGCAGCCAAGACGGGACAGGGGTTGAAAAACTGTTTTTT
CDR3aa: CASSQDGTGVEKLFF

abundance: once
v_gene: TRBV6-6
d_gene: TRBD2
j_gene: TRBJ2-5
CDR3nt: TGTGCCAGTCAGCGGGGGGGCCAGGAGACCCAGTACTTC
CDR3aa: CASQRGGQETQYF

abundance: NA
v_gene: TRBV28
d_gene: TRBD1
j_gene: TRBJ1-4
CDR3nt: TGTGCCAGCAGTGCAACCGGGACAGGTGTAAGGGAAAAACTGTTTTTT
CDR3aa: CASSATGTGVREKLFF

abundance: NA
v_gene: TRBV19
d_gene: NA
j_gene: TRBJ2-2
CDR3nt: TGTGCCAGTAGTAAAGGACAGTTGCTCACCGGGGAGCTGTTTTTT
CDR3aa: CASSKGQLLTGELFF

abundance: NA
v_gene: TRBV6-5
d_gene: NA
j_gene: TRBJ1-1
CDR3nt: TGTGCCAGCATTCGTTACACTGAAGCTTTCTTT
CDR3aa: CASIRYTEAFF

abundance: NA
v_gene: TRBV19
d_gene: NA
j_gene: TRBJ1-5
CDR3nt: TGTGCCAGTAGTATAGGTTCTGTGGAGGGTCGTGGATATAGCAATCAGCCCCAGCATTTT
CDR3aa: CASSIGSVEGRGYSNQPQHF

abundance: NA
v_gene: TRBV27
d_gene: NA
j_gene: TRBJ1-5
CDR3nt: TGTGCCAGCAGTGCTGCAGGGAACAATCAGCCCCAGCATTTT
CDR3aa: CASSAAGNNQPQHF

abundance: NA
v_gene: TRBV5-1
d_gene: NA
j_gene: TRBJ2-3
CDR3nt: TGCGCCAGCAGCTTGGTACATAGCACAGATACGCAGTATTTT
CDR3aa: CASSLVHSTDTQYF

abundance: NA
v_gene: TRBV4-3
d_gene: NA
j_gene: TRBJ2-7
CDR3nt: TGCGCCAGCAGCCAAGAGCGGTCCCAGTCGTTCGAGCAGTACTTC
CDR3aa: CASSQERSQSFEQYF

abundance: once
v_gene: TRBV19
d_gene: TRBD1
j_gene: TRBJ2-3
CDR3nt: TGTGCCAGTAGTCAATACGGCAGGGGGACAGATACGCAGTATTTT
CDR3aa: CASSQYGRGTDTQYF

abundance: NA
v_gene: TRBV3-1/TRBV3-2
d_gene: NA
j_gene: TRBJ1-6
CDR3nt: TGTGCCAGCAGCCCCGGGAGGTCGAATTCACCCCTCCACTTT
CDR3aa: CASSPGRSNSPLHF

abundance: NA
v_gene: TRBV10-3
d_gene: NA
j_gene: TRBJ1-2
CDR3nt: TGTGCCATCAGTGTTGGGGGGGGCTATGGCTACACCTTC
CDR3aa: CAISVGGGYGYTF

abundance: NA
v_gene: TRBV14
d_gene: NA
j_gene: TRBJ2-3
CDR3nt: TGTGCCAGCAGCGTACGACAGCACGTTGGAGATACGCAGTATTTT
CDR3aa: CASSVRQHVGDTQYF

abundance: NA
v_gene: TRBV4-1
d_gene: TRBD2
j_gene: TRBJ2-5
CDR3nt: TGCGCCAGCAGTCTCAGCGGGAGCGGGGGAGAGACCCAGTACTTC
CDR3aa: CASSLSGSGGETQYF

abundance: NA
v_gene: TRBV7-2
d_gene: TRBD2
j_gene: TRBJ2-3
CDR3nt: TGTGCCAGCAGCCACGGGACTAGCGGGGGAGATACGCAGTATTTT
CDR3aa: CASSHGTSGGDTQYF

abundance: few
v_gene: TRBV6-5
d_gene: NA
j_gene: TRBJ1-4
CDR3nt: TGTGCCAGCAGTCCGGGGAATAATGAAAAACTGTTTTTT
CDR3aa: CASSPGNNEKLFF

abundance: NA
v_gene: TRBV5-1
d_gene: TRBD1
j_gene: TRBJ1-3
CDR3nt: TGCGCCAGCAGTTCCTCGGGACAGGGCGGAAACACCATATATTTT
CDR3aa: CASSSSGQGGNTIYF

abundance: NA
v_gene: TRBV6-5
d_gene: NA
j_gene: TRBJ1-5
CDR3nt: TGTGCCAGCAGGGGGACTACGGGCGGGACCCAGCATTTT
CDR3aa: CASRGTTGGTQHF

abundance: NA
v_gene: TRBV5-1
d_gene: NA
j_gene: TRBJ1-1
CDR3nt: TGCGCCAGCAGCTTGGCCCGGGACATGCACGGCGGCACTGAAGCTTTCTTT
CDR3aa: CASSLARDMHGGTEAFF

abundance: NA
v_gene: TRBV24-1
d_gene: TRBD2
j_gene: TRBJ2-3
CDR3nt: TGTGCCACCAGTGATCGAGCTAGCGGGAGCCCGGCGGATACGCAGTATTTT
CDR3aa: CATSDRASGSPADTQYF

abundance: few
v_gene: TRBV9
d_gene: TRBD1
j_gene: TRBJ2-7
CDR3nt: TGTGCCAGCAGCGGTGGACAGGGGACCTACGAGCAGTACTTC
CDR3aa: CASSGGQGTYEQYF

abundance: NA
v_gene: TRBV4-1
d_gene: TRBD2
j_gene: TRBJ2-7
CDR3nt: TGCGCCAGCAGACGTAGCGGGGGGGCGTACGAGCAGTACTTC
CDR3aa: CASRRSGGAYEQYF

abundance: NA
v_gene: TRBV5-1
d_gene: NA
j_gene: TRBJ1-6
CDR3nt: TGCGCCAGCAGCTTCGGTGGCGGGACCCAAGGGGATTCACCCCTCCACTTT
CDR3aa: CASSFGGGTQGDSPLHF

abundance: NA
v_gene: TRBV7-9
d_gene: TRBD1
j_gene: TRBJ2-4
CDR3nt: TGTGCCAGCAGCTTTGCCGGACAGGGGGAAGCCAAAAACATTCAGTACTTC
CDR3aa: CASSFAGQGEAKNIQYF

abundance: NA
v_gene: TRBV5-4
d_gene: TRBD2
j_gene: TRBJ2-1
CDR3nt: TGTGCCAGCAGCCCAACGGGGGGCTCCTACAATGAGCAGTTCTTC
CDR3aa: CASSPTGGSYNEQFF

abundance: NA
v_gene: TRBV28
d_gene: NA
j_gene: TRBJ1-1
CDR3nt: TGTGCCAGCAGTGCTACCGGGACTCTTCCTGAAGCTTTCTTT
CDR3aa: CASSATGTLPEAFF

abundance: NA
v_gene: TRBV18
d_gene: NA
j_gene: TRBJ2-3
CDR3nt: TGTGCCAGCTCACCACCTCGCGGTGTCCCAGTTGGGGATACGCAGTATTTT
CDR3aa: CASSPPRGVPVGDTQYF

abundance: NA
v_gene: TRBV6-5
d_gene: NA
j_gene: TRBJ1-1
CDR3nt: TGTGCCAGCAGACCCGGATCGGCATCTAGTGAAGCTTTCTTT
CDR3aa: CASRPGSASSEAFF

abundance: NA
v_gene: TRBV27
d_gene: TRBD1
j_gene: TRBJ2-1
CDR3nt: TGTGCCAGCAGTCCGCCCCGGACAGGAAACAATGAGCAGTTCTTC
CDR3aa: CASSPPRTGNNEQFF

abundance: once
v_gene: TRBV30
d_gene: TRBD1
j_gene: TRBJ2-1
CDR3nt: TGTGCCTGGAGTGACAGGGGCTATGAGCAGTTCTTC
CDR3aa: CAWSDRGYEQFF

abundance: NA
v_gene: TRBV5-1
d_gene: TRBD1
j_gene: TRBJ2-3
CDR3nt: TGCGCCAGCAGCCGGTGGACAGGGGAGAGGACAGATACGCAGTATTTT
CDR3aa: CASSRWTGERTDTQYF

abundance: NA
v_gene: TRBV30
d_gene: NA
j_gene: TRBJ1-2
CDR3nt: TGTGCCTGGGAGAGAGGAGGGGCAGGTTTCTATGGCTACACCTTC
CDR3aa: CAWERGGAGFYGYTF

abundance: NA
v_gene: TRBV5-4
d_gene: TRBD1
j_gene: TRBJ2-3
CDR3nt: TGTGCCAGCAGCTTAGACAGGGTCCTCACAGATACGCAGTATTTT
CDR3aa: CASSLDRVLTDTQYF

abundance: NA
v_gene: TRBV6-1
d_gene: TRBD1
j_gene: TRBJ2-7
CDR3nt: TGTGCCAGCAGTGAAGACAGGGGCTACGAGCAGTACTTC
CDR3aa: CASSEDRGYEQYF

abundance: NA
v_gene: TRBV7-2
d_gene: TRBD1
j_gene: TRBJ1-6
CDR3nt: TGTGCCAGCAGCGATGGGACAGGGTATTCACCCCTCCACTTT
CDR3aa: CASSDGTGYSPLHF

abundance: once
v_gene: TRBV5-1
d_gene: TRBD1
j_gene: TRBJ1-2
CDR3nt: TGCGCCAGCAGCTCGGATCCGGGACAGCTTAACTATGGCTACACCTTC
CDR3aa: CASSSDPGQLNYGYTF